This TCR beta chain was captured by sequencing in a study of blood T cell repertoires in COVID-19. Across the whole study: The United States, Italy and Spain supplied acute and convalescent COVID-19 samples. Sources were T cells, B-cell-depleted T cells, or PBMCs; the material itself was cDNA or gDNA.

Germline V gene lookup returns CDR1 LGHNA and CDR2 YSLEER. This CDR3 region has 15 residues. Trimming stripped 1 base from V and 4 bases from J, with 11 bases between. Under the authors' procedure: For nucleated cells, counts were estimated from reference gene primer amplification. TCRdb's table, derived via immunoSEQ multiplex PCR, lists solely in-frame clones and lacks some. V and J calls and clone size follow that table, whereas D and trimming were derived from the DNA. The table lists fewer than 150,000 clones, 70% to 80% of them singletons. The receptor's source is a man between 65 and 85 years old with acute or convalescent COVID-19. The source material was peripheral blood. The V call is TRBV4-3, the J call TRBJ1-3, with D uncertain. This CDR3 reads CASSQVASLGNTIYF. CDR3 nucleotides: TGCGCCAGCAGCCAAGTGGCCAGTCTGGGAAACACCATATATTTT.